Shown below are 32 T cell receptor beta chains from a single sample sequenced in a study of monozygotic twins with inflammatory bowel disease. TCRdb reworked the 5' RACE reads into one entry per CDR3 protein, no DNA. The sample table includes about 380,000 distinct CDR3 sequences. Material: blood. These receptors were obtained from a human donor with ulcerative colitis or Crohn's disease, or a healthy co-twin of an affected twin (not recorded which).

The chain carries TRBV7-3 and TRBJ2-3. The length of the CDR3 is 15 residues. Germline loops: CDR1 SGHTA, CDR2 FQGTGA. The chain's CDR3 is CASSSSGTSTDTQYF.

The V gene is TRBV7-2, the J gene TRBJ2-5. Germline CDR1 reads SGHTA; CDR2 reads FQGNSA. CDR3 length: 15 residues. This chain's CDR3 is CASTFQPTYQETQYF.

The rearrangement joins TRBV25-1 to TRBJ1-1; TCRdb calls TRBD1, which cannot be checked without DNA. The CDR3 totals 13 residues. CDR1 and CDR2 from the germline V gene are MGHDK and SYGVNS. The chain's CDR3 is CARSDRDWAEAFF.

The J gene is TRBJ2-3, the V gene TRBV20-1; TCRdb gives TRBD1 as the D gene, but with no DNA this cannot be confirmed. This CDR3 comprises 15 residues. Germline V CDR1 and CDR2: DFQATT, SNEGSKA (reference sequence). CDR3 sequence reads: CSARGQGGGTDTQYF.

J is TRBJ2-7 and V is TRBV11-2; no DNA is available, so the TRBD2 call from TCRdb remains unchecked. The CDR3 loop spans 17 amino acids. CDR1 is SGHAT, CDR2 FQNNGV, per germline. The CDR3 sequence: CASSLIFQGRSSYEQYF.

The chain uses TRBV28 and TRBJ2-2; TCRdb's assignment of TRBD2 cannot be checked, as there is no DNA. The CDR3 is made up of 15 amino acids. Per the germline V gene, CDR1 is MDHEN and CDR2 is SYDVKM. This CDR3 reads CASMAGGVDTGELFF.

The rearrangement joins TRBV9 to TRBJ1-5. Germline V lookup: CDR1 SGDLS, CDR2 YYNGEE. The CDR3 spans 15 residues. The CDR3 spells CASSVGAYGNQPQHF.

The genes are TRBV24-1 and TRBJ2-1; there is no DNA to check the TCRdb D call of TRBD1. This CDR3 region has 17 residues. Germline CDR1 and CDR2: KGHDR and SFDVKD. CDR3: CATSGSAGQGIYNEQFF.

The V gene is TRBV27, the J gene TRBJ2-7; TCRdb's D call, TRBD1, is unchecked because there is no DNA. CDR3 length: 14 residues. From germline, CDR1 is MNHEY and CDR2 SMNVEV (reference sequence). The CDR3 sequence is CASSLQQGTYEQYF.

This chain joins TRBV29-1 and TRBJ2-5; TCRdb reports TRBD2, a call that lacks DNA to check it against. The V gene's germline CDR1 is SQVTM and CDR2 ANQGSEA. The CDR3 totals 12 residues. CDR3 residues: CSVSSVEETQYF. The whole variable domain, remainder taken from reference TRBV29-1 and TRBJ2-5, is SAVISQKPSRDICQRGTSLTIQCQVDSQVTMMFWYRQQPGQSLTLIATANQGSEATYESGFVIDKFPISRPNLTFSTLTVSNMSPEDSSIYLCSVSSVEETQYFGPGTRLLVL.

The chain uses TRBV29-1 and TRBJ1-5. The CDR3 sequence is 15 residues long. CDR1 is SQVTM and CDR2 is ANQGSEA in the germline V gene. The CDR3 spells CSVGLGYERNQPQHF.

J is TRBJ2-1 and V is TRBV5-1. The CDR3 runs to 11 residues. Germline V gives CDR1 SGHRS, CDR2 YFSETQ. The CDR3 here is CASSFDNEQFF.

This chain links TRBV9 with TRBJ2-1; TCRdb outputs TRBD1, but without DNA this stays unchecked. The CDR3 runs to 16 residues. Germline V gene data show CDR1 as SGDLS and CDR2 as YYNGEE. The CDR3 sequence: CASSVTGQLSYNEQFF.

This chain joins TRBV5-1 and TRBJ1-1; TCRdb's D gene call, TRBD1, goes unchecked for lack of DNA. The CDR3 sequence is 13 residues long. The germline CDR1 and CDR2 sequences are SGHRS and YFSETQ. The CDR3 region is CASSLKGYTEAFF. Full variable domain (remainder filled in from reference TRBV5-1 and TRBJ1-1): KAGVTQTPRYLIKTRGQQVTLSCSPISGHRSVSWYQQTPGQGLQFLFEYFSETQRNKGNFPGRFSGRQFSNSRSEMNVSTLELGDSALYLCASSLKGYTEAFFGQGTRLTVV.

The chain links TRBV2 to TRBJ2-1; without DNA, the TCRdb call of TRBD2 cannot be checked. CDR3 size: 12 residues. The germline V gene encodes CDR1 SNHLY and CDR2 FYNNEI. CDR3 sequence reads: CASSELALTQFF.

The chain's CDR3 is CASSSTVVQETQYF. J is TRBJ2-5 and V is TRBV12-3 or TRBV12-4. The CDR3 extends over 14 amino acids.

The CDR3 spells CASSLADRAYTDTQYF. The chain employs TRBV7-9 and TRBJ2-3; TCRdb reports TRBD1, a call that lacks DNA to check it against. Germline V CDR1 and CDR2: SEHNR, FQNEAQ (reference sequence). The CDR3 length is 16 residues.

The chain links TRBV20-1 to TRBJ1-1; TCRdb indicates TRBD1, and absent DNA this call remains unverified. The CDR3 length is 12 residues. CDR1 DFQATT and CDR2 SNEGSKA come from the germline V gene (reference sequence). Here the CDR3 reads CSARSTGPEAFF.

The gene calls are TRBV30 and TRBJ2-7. The CDR3 has 11 amino acids. Germline assignment: CDR1 GTSNPN and CDR2 SVGIG (reference sequence). The CDR3 sequence: CAWSVWYEQYF. The whole variable domain, filled in from reference TRBV30 and TRBJ2-7, reads SQTIHQWPATLVQPVGSPLSLECTVEGTSNPNLYWYRQAAGRGLQLLFYSVGIGQISSEVPQNLSASRPQDRQFILSSKKLLLSDSGFYLCAWSVWYEQYFGPGTRLTVT.

The chain is built from TRBV7-3 and TRBJ2-4; TCRdb's D call, TRBD2, is unchecked because there is no DNA. This CDR3 is 13 amino acids long. The germline V gene has CDR1 SGHTA and CDR2 FQGTGA. The CDR3 spells CASSLIVGNPLYF.

The chain combines TRBV10-3 with TRBJ2-1; checking the TCRdb D call of TRBD1 is not possible without DNA. The germline V gene has CDR1 ENHRY and CDR2 SYGVKD. The CDR3 contains 14 residues. CDR3 sequence: CAIGAARSYNEQFF.

J is TRBJ2-1 and V is TRBV5-1; checking the TCRdb D call of TRBD1 is not possible without DNA. Germline CDR1 is SGHRS and CDR2 is YFSETQ. The CDR3 loop spans 15 amino acids. CDR3 residues: CASSLAGTRFHEQFF.

V and J are TRBV7-8 and TRBJ1-2; TCRdb's D gene call, TRBD1, goes unchecked for lack of DNA. CDR1 SGHVS and CDR2 FQNEAQ come from the germline V gene. The CDR3 contains 15 residues. The CDR3 loop reads CASSLVGRGGYGYTF.

V usage is TRBV29-1 and J usage is TRBJ2-7; TCRdb outputs TRBD2, but without DNA this stays unchecked. Germline V gives CDR1 SQVTM, CDR2 ANQGSEA. This CDR3 spans 13 amino acids. CDR3 amino acids: CSAATSGAYEQYF.

The genes are TRBV20-1 and TRBJ2-7; as DNA is missing, the TRBD2 call by TCRdb cannot be tested. The CDR3 has 15 amino acids. Germline values: CDR1 DFQATT, CDR2 SNEGSKA (reference sequence). The chain's CDR3 is CSAGLAGATSYEQYF.

The chain joins TRBV4-3 to TRBJ2-3. Germline V lookup: CDR1 LGHNA, CDR2 YSLEER. This CDR3 has 14 amino acids. The chain's CDR3 is CASSRNSVPDTQYF.

The chain joins TRBV29-1 to TRBJ1-5. The germline V gene has CDR1 SQVTM and CDR2 ANQGSEA. This CDR3 has 13 residues. This CDR3 is CSVAEGLNQPQHF. Looking up the rest from reference TRBV29-1 and TRBJ1-5 gives the full variable domain: SAVISQKPSRDICQRGTSLTIQCQVDSQVTMMFWYRQQPGQSLTLIATANQGSEATYESGFVIDKFPISRPNLTFSTLTVSNMSPEDSSIYLCSVAEGLNQPQHFGDGTRLSIL.

The V gene is TRBV7-2, the J gene TRBJ1-5. This CDR3 spans 12 amino acids. Germline V gene lookup returns CDR1 SGHTA and CDR2 FQGNSA. CDR3 protein: CASSLFTQPQHF.

V usage is TRBV3-1 and J usage is TRBJ2-2. The germline gives CDR1 LGHDT, CDR2 YNNKEL (reference sequence). The CDR3 extends over 17 amino acids. The chain's CDR3 is CASSQDLGRANTGELFF.

This chain's CDR3 is CSARTDQETQYF. The rearrangement uses TRBV20-1 and TRBJ2-5; the TRBD1 assignment by TCRdb is unverifiable without DNA. The V gene's germline CDR1 is DFQATT and CDR2 SNEGSKA (reference sequence). The CDR3 is 12 amino acids.

This chain joins TRBV6-1 and TRBJ2-3; TCRdb calls TRBD1, which cannot be checked without DNA. The CDR3 has 15 amino acids. In germline, CDR1 is MNHNS, CDR2 SASEGT. CDR3 sequence reads: CASSGWTGSTDTQYF.

The J gene is TRBJ2-7, the V gene TRBV20-1; TCRdb's D call, TRBD1, is unchecked because there is no DNA. CDR3 length: 14 residues. Germline V gene data show CDR1 as DFQATT and CDR2 as SNEGSKA (reference sequence). The CDR3 sequence: CSALGTGGSYEQYF.